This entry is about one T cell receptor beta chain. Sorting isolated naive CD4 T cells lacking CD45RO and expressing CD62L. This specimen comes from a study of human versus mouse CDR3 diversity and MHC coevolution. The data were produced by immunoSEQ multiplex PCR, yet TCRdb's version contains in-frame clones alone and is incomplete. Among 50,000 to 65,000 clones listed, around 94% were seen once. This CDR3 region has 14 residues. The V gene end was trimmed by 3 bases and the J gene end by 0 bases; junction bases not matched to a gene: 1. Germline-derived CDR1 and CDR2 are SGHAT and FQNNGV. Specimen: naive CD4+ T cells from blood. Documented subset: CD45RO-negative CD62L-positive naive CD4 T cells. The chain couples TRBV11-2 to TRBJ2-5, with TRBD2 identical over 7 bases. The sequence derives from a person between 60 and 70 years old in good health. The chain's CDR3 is CASSLGGYQETQYF. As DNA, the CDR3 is TGTGCCAGCAGCTTGGGGGGGTACCAAGAGACCCAGTACTTC. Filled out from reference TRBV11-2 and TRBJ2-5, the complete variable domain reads EAGVAQSPRYKIIEKRQSVAFWCNPISGHATLYWYQQILGQGPKLLIQFQNNGVVDDSQLPKDRFSAERLKGVDSTLKIQPAKLEDSAVYLCASSLGGYQETQYFGPGTRLLVL.